Listed below are T cell receptor beta chains from one sample, sequenced in a study of shared clonotypes between healthy human individuals. Repertoires were generated with immunoSEQ multiplex PCR, while TCRdb's copy carries only in-frame clones and drops some. The sample yields about 2.3 million clones, about 90% seen once. The sample comprised naive CD4+ T cells from PBMCs. These receptors were collected from a man between 18 and 29 years old in good health. Some clones in this sample may be carry-over from other donors' samples. Both conserved end residues are part of each CDR3. A D gene is named only where the DNA matches it firmly. Clone size is stated in some rows and not others, as once, few, many or a class when expanded.

NA	NA	TRBV2	TRBJ2-7	CASSKTGQSSYEQYF	TGTGCCAGCAGTAAAACTGGACAGAGCTCCTACGAGCAGTACTTC
NA	TRBD2	TRBV2	TRBJ2-1	CARTFGGGYNEQFF	TGTGCCAGGACCTTCGGGGGGGGTTACAATGAGCAGTTCTTC
NA	TRBD1	TRBV28	TRBJ1-1	CASRGTGDTEAFF	TGTGCCAGCAGGGGGACAGGGGACACTGAAGCTTTCTTT
NA	NA	TRBV20-1	TRBJ2-5	CRVSETQYF	TGCAGAGTCTCGGAGACCCAGTACTTC
once	NA	TRBV6-5	TRBJ1-6	CASWRGQSYNSPLHF	TGTGCCAGCTGGCGGGGGCAATCCTATAATTCACCCCTCCACTTT
NA	NA	TRBV7-8	TRBJ2-7	CASSLADTGSYEQYF	TGTGCCAGCAGCTTAGCGGACACGGGGTCCTACGAGCAGTACTTC
NA	NA	TRBV29-1	TRBJ2-5	CSVGGTAETQYF	TGCAGCGTCGGCGGGACCGCGGAGACCCAGTACTTC
NA	NA	TRBV5-4	TRBJ2-3	CASSLRDTQYF	TGTGCCAGCAGCTTGAGGGATACGCAGTATTTT
few	NA	TRBV6-1	TRBJ1-4	CASSEGGFEKLFF	TGTGCCAGCAGTGAAGGAGGTTTTGAAAAACTGTTTTTT
NA	TRBD1	TRBV9	TRBJ1-1	CASSPRDRGYVTEAFF	TGTGCCAGCAGCCCCCGGGACAGGGGTTATGTCACTGAAGCTTTCTTT
NA	NA	TRBV28	TRBJ1-4	CASSAGTTNEKLFF	TGTGCCAGCAGCGCGGGTACGACTAATGAAAAACTGTTTTTT
NA	NA	TRBV15	TRBJ1-6	CATSRPGTGLGNSPLHF	TGTGCCACCAGCAGACCGGGCACAGGCTTGGGTAATTCACCCCTCCACTTT
NA	TRBD1	TRBV10-3	TRBJ2-7	CAISEPDRDYEQYF	TGTGCCATCAGTGAGCCGGACAGGGACTACGAGCAGTACTTC
NA	NA	TRBV5-1	TRBJ2-1	CASSASAAEGIF	TGCGCCAGCAGCGCTAGCGCCGCGGAGGGGATCTTC
NA	NA	TRBV18	TRBJ2-1	CASSPPTRDEQFF	TGTGCCAGCTCACCGCCAACTAGGGATGAGCAGTTCTTC
once	TRBD1	TRBV19	TRBJ2-2	CATPKTGTGYTGELFF	TGTGCCACACCTAAAACCGGGACAGGGTACACCGGGGAGCTGTTTTTT
NA	NA	TRBV6-1	TRBJ1-4	CASSESGSEKLFF	TGTGCCAGCAGTGAGTCAGGGAGTGAAAAACTGTTTTTT
NA	NA	TRBV7-8	TRBJ2-4	CASSPGSAKNIQYF	TGTGCCAGCAGCCCCGGGTCCGCCAAAAACATTCAGTACTTC
NA	NA	TRBV6-6	TRBJ2-7	CASSHRVGSHEQYF	TGTGCCAGCAGCCACCGGGTAGGGTCCCACGAGCAGTACTTC
NA	NA	TRBV5-1	TRBJ2-3	CASSLERLTDTQYF	TGCGCCAGCAGCTTAGAGCGACTCACAGATACGCAGTATTTT
NA	NA	TRBV5-1	TRBJ2-5	CASSLIQETQYF	TGCGCCAGCAGCTTAATACAAGAGACCCAGTACTTC
NA	NA	TRBV7-2	TRBJ2-3	CASSYTLLSQYF	TGTGCCAGCAGCTATACGCTTTTGTCGCAGTATTTT
NA	TRBD1	TRBV11-2	TRBJ2-7	CASSKGQAYEQYF	TGTGCCAGCAGCAAGGGACAGGCCTACGAGCAGTACTTC
NA	TRBD2	TRBV5-1	TRBJ2-1	CASSLALAVYNEQFF	TGCGCCAGCAGCTTGGCACTAGCGGTTTACAATGAGCAGTTCTTC
NA	TRBD1	TRBV28	TRBJ1-1	CASNTRGEGAGTEAFF	TGTGCCAGCAACACTAGGGGGGAGGGGGCTGGGACTGAAGCTTTCTTT
once	TRBD2	TRBV13	TRBJ2-5	CASSRAGRQETQYF	TGTGCCAGCAGCCGAGCGGGAAGACAAGAGACCCAGTACTTC
NA	NA	TRBV5-1	TRBJ2-3	CASSRPRAQRAADTQYF	TGCGCCAGCAGCCGCCCCCGGGCGCAAAGAGCTGCAGATACGCAGTATTTT
NA	NA	TRBV19	TRBJ2-7	CASSTAVDSGQYF	TGTGCCAGTAGTACCGCGGTCGATAGCGGGCAGTACTTC
once	NA	TRBV30	TRBJ2-3	CAWSVGALDTQYF	TGTGCCTGGAGTGTTGGGGCCCTGGATACGCAGTATTTT
NA	TRBD1	TRBV5-4	TRBJ1-5	CASSLGGQGFYSNQPQHF	TGTGCCAGCAGCTTGGGAGGACAGGGCTTCTATAGCAATCAGCCCCAGCATTTT
NA	NA	TRBV25-1	TRBJ2-7	CASSDTGTYEQYF	TGTGCCAGCAGTGATACAGGGACCTACGAGCAGTACTTC